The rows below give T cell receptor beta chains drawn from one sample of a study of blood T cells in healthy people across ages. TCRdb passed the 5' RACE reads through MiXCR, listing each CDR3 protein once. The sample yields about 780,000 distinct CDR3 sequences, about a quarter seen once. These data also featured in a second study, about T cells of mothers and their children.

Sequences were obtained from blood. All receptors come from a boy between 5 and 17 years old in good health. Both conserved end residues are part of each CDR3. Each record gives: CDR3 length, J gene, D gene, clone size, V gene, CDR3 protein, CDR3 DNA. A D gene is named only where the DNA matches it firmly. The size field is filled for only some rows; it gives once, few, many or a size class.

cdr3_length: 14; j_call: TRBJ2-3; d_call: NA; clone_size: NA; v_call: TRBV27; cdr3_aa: CASSPLTSTDTQYF; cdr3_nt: TGTGCCAGCAGTCCCCTAACTAGCACAGATACGCAGTATTTT
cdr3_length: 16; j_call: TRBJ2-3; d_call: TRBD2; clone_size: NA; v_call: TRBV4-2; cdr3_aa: CASSLGLAPSTDTQYF; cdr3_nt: TGTGCCAGCAGCCTTGGACTAGCGCCAAGCACAGATACGCAGTATTTT
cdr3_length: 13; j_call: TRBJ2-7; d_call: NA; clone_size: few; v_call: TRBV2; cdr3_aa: CASTGGQSAEQYF; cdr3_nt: TGTGCCAGCACCGGGGGACAGTCTGCAGAGCAGTACTTC
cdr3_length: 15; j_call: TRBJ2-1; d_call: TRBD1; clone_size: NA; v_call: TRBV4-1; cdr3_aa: CASSQQPTGYNEQFF; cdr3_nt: TGCGCCAGCAGCCAACAGCCGACAGGGTACAATGAGCAGTTCTTC
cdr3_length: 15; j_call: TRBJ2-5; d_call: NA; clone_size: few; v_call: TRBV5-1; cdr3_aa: CASSFNGGQGETQYF; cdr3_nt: TGCGCCAGCAGCTTTAACGGGGGCCAGGGGGAGACCCAGTACTTC
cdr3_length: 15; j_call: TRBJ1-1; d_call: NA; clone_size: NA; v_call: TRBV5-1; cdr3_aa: CASSLAPGMDAEAFF; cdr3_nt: TGCGCCAGCAGCTTGGCCCCAGGGATGGATGCTGAAGCTTTCTTT
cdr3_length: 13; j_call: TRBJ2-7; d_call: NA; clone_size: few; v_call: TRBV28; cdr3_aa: CASRHEGGDEQYF; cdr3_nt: TGTGCCAGCCGGCATGAGGGGGGGGACGAGCAGTACTTC
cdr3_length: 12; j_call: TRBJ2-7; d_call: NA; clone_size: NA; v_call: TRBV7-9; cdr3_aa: CAGNLVQEEQYF; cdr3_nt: TGTGCCGGCAACTTAGTTCAGGAGGAGCAGTACTTC
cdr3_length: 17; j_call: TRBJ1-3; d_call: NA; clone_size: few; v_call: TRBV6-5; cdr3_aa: CASSYFTRGSSGNTIYF; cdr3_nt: TGTGCCAGCAGTTACTTTACACGAGGGAGCTCCGGAAACACCATATATTTT
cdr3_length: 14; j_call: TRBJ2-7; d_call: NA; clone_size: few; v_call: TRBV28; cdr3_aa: CASSGPRSSYEQYF; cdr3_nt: TGTGCCAGCAGTGGACCGCGGAGCTCCTACGAGCAGTACTTC
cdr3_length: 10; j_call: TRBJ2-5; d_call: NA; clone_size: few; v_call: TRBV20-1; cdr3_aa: CSVWTGTQYF; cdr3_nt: TGCAGTGTGTGGACGGGGACCCAGTACTTC
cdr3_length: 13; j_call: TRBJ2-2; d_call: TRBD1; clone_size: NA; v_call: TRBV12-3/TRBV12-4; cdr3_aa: CASNRDSTGELFF; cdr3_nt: TGTGCCAGCAACCGGGACAGCACCGGGGAGCTGTTTTTT
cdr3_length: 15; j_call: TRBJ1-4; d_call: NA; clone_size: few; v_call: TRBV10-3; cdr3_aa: CAISESIKEKNKLFF; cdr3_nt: TGTGCCATCAGTGAGTCGATAAAGGAGAAAAACAAACTGTTTTTT
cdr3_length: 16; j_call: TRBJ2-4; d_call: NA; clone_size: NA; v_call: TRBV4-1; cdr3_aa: CASSQGQALAKNIQYF; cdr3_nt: TGCGCCAGCAGCCAAGGCCAGGCTCTAGCCAAAAACATTCAGTACTTC
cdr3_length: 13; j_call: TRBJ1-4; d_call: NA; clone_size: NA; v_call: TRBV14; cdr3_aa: CASSPQGTEKLFF; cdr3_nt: TGTGCCAGCAGCCCACAGGGAACCGAAAAACTGTTTTTT
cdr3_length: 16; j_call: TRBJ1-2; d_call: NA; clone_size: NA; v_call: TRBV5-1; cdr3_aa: CASSDPGVGGNYGYTF; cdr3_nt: TGCGCCAGCAGCGACCCGGGGGTCGGGGGCAACTATGGCTACACCTTC
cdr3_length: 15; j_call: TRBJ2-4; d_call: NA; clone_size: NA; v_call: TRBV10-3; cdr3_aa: CAISENRVAKNIQYF; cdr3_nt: TGTGCCATCAGTGAAAACAGGGTGGCCAAAAACATTCAGTACTTC
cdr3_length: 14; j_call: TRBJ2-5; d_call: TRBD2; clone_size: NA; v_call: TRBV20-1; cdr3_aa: CSATAGGLAETQYF; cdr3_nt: TGCAGTGCTACAGCGGGGGGTTTGGCTGAGACCCAGTACTTC
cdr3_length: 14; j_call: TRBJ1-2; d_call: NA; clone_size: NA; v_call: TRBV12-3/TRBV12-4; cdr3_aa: CASSPSRENYGYTF; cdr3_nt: TGTGCCAGCAGCCCGAGCCGGGAGAACTATGGCTACACCTTC
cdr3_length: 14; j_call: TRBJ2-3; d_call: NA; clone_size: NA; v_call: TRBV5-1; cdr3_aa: CASREMTSTDTQYF; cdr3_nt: TGCGCCAGCAGAGAAATGACTAGCACAGATACGCAGTATTTT
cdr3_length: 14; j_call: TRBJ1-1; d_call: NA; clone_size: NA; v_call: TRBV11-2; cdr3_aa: CASSTRQANTEAFF; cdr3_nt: TGTGCCAGCAGCACGAGACAGGCGAACACTGAAGCTTTCTTT
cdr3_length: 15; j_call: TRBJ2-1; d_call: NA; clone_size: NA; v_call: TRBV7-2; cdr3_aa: CASSNRQTSHNEQFF; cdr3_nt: TGTGCCAGCAGCAACCGCCAGACCAGTCACAATGAGCAGTTCTTC
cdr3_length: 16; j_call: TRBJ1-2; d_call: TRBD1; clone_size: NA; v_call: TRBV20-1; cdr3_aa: CSARSAGTGDFYGYTF; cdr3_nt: TGCAGTGCTAGATCTGCCGGGACAGGGGACTTCTATGGCTACACCTTC
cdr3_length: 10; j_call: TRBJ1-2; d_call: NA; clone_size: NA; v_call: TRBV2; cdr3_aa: CAIEGRGYTF; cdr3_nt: TGTGCCATCGAGGGTAGGGGCTACACCTTC
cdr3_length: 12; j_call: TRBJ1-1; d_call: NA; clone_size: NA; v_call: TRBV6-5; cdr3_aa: CASSSTYTEAFF; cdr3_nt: TGTGCCAGCAGTTCCACCTACACTGAAGCTTTCTTT
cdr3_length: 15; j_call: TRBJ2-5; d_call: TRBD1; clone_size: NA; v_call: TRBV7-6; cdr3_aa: CASSPRRGQGETQYF; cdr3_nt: TGTGCCAGCAGCCCCCGCAGGGGACAGGGAGAGACCCAGTACTTC
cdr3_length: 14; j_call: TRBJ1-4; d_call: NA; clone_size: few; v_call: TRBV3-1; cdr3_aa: CASSPGSRNEKLFF; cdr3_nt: TGTGCCAGCTCGCCAGGGTCTAGGAATGAAAAACTGTTTTTT
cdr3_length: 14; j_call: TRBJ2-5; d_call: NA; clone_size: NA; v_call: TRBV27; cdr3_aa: CTSRGFRGGETQYF; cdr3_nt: TGCACCAGCAGAGGATTCAGGGGCGGAGAGACCCAGTACTTC
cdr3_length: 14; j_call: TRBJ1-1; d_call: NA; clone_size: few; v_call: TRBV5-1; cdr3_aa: CASSPLRPNTEAFF; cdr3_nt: TGCGCCAGCAGCCCCCTGAGGCCGAACACTGAAGCTTTCTTT
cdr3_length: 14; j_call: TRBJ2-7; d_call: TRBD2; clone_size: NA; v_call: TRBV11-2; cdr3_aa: CASSVSGGNYEQYF; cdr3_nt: TGTGCCAGCAGCGTTAGCGGGGGGAACTACGAGCAGTACTTC
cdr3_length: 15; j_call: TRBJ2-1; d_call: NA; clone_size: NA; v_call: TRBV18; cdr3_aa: CASSPSVVEDNEQFF; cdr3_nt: TGTGCCAGCTCACCGTCTGTGGTTGAGGACAATGAGCAGTTCTTC
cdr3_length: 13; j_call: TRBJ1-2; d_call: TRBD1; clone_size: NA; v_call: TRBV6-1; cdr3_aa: CASSGQGRSGYAF; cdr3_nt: TGTGCCAGCAGTGGACAGGGGAGGAGCGGCTACGCCTTC
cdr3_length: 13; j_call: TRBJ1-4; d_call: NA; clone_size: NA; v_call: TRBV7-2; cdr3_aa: CASSLAPVKKLFF; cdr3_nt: TGTGCCAGCAGCTTAGCCCCTGTAAAAAAACTGTTTTTT
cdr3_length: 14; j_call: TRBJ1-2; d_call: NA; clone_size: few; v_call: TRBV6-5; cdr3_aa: CASRVRGNYYGYTF; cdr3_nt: TGTGCCAGCAGGGTGCGAGGAAACTACTATGGCTACACCTTC
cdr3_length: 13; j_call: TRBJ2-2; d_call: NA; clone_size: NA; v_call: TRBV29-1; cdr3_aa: CSVGQGDTGELFF; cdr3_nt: TGCAGCGTTGGTCAGGGAGACACCGGGGAGCTGTTTTTT
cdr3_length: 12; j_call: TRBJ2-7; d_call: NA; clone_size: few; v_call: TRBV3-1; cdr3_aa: CASSATTYEQYF; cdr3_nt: TGTGCCAGCAGCGCGACCACCTACGAGCAGTACTTC
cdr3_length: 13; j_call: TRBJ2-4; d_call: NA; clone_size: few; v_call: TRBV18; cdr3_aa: CASSPEGWNIQYF; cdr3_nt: TGTGCCAGCTCACCAGAGGGGTGGAACATTCAGTACTTC
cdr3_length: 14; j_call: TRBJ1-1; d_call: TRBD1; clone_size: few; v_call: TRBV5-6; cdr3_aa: CASTTGLFVTEAFF; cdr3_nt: TGTGCCAGTACGACAGGGTTGTTTGTCACTGAAGCTTTCTTT
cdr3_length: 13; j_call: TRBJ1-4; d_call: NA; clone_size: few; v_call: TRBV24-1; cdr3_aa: CATSETGTEKLFF; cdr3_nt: TGTGCCACCAGTGAGACCGGGACGGAAAAACTGTTTTTT
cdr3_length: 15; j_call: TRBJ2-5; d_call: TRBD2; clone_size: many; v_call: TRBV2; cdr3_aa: CASSVPLAAQETQYF; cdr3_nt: TGTGCCAGCAGTGTACCTCTAGCGGCGCAAGAGACCCAGTACTTC
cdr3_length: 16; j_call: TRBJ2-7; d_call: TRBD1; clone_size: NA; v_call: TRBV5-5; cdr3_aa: CASSLAGTGGPYEQYF; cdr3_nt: TGTGCCAGCAGCTTGGCCGGGACAGGCGGGCCCTACGAGCAGTACTTC
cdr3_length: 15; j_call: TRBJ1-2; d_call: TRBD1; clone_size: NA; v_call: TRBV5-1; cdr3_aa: CASSLRQGGEGGYTF; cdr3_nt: TGCGCCAGCAGCTTGAGGCAAGGGGGCGAGGGTGGCTACACCTTC
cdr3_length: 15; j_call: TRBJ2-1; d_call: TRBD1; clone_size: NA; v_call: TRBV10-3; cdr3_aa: CAISESEQGKNEQFF; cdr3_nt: TGTGCCATCAGTGAGTCGGAACAGGGGAAAAATGAGCAGTTCTTC
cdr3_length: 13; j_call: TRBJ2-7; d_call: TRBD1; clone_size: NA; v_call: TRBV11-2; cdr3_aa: CASSFNRGDEQYF; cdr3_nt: TGTGCCAGCAGCTTCAACAGGGGGGACGAGCAGTACTTC
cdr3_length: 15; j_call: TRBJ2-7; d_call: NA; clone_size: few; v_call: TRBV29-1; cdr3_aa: CSVEGGSDRTYEQYF; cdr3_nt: TGCAGCGTTGAGGGGGGGTCGGACAGGACCTACGAGCAGTACTTC
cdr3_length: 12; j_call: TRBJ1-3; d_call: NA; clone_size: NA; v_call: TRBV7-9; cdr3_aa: CASSGGVYTIYF; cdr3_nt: TGTGCCAGCAGTGGGGGCGTCTACACCATATATTTT
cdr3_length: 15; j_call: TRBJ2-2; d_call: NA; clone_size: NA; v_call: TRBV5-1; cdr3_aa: CVSSLALTSTGELFF; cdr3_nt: TGCGTCAGCAGCTTGGCCTTGACTAGCACCGGGGAGCTGTTTTTT